This T cell receptor (beta chain) is from a study of cytomegalovirus exposure and HLA in healthy donors. The study, taken as a whole, reports: TCR beta chains numbering 164 were designated cytomegalovirus-associated. CMV antigen specificity of three CMV-associated chains was confirmed in vitro. That first-cohort TCR clusters tended to co-occur in the approximately 110 validation repertoires was found in a later analysis.

The validation cohort, a group of roughly 120 subjects, included the donors and was separate from the roughly 620-subject first cohort. The CDR3 is 16 residues long. CDR1 and CDR2 from the germline V gene are MNHEY and SVGAGI. Trimming pared 0 bases from V and 0 bases from J, leaving 12 bases between. To note about this clone: What it recognizes is unknown.

Produced via immunoSEQ multiplex PCR; TCRdb's table is partial and in-frame only. The sample lists under 150,000 clones, about 88% occurring once. Sequences were obtained from PBMCs. V is TRBV6-5 and J is TRBJ2-7, with D perhaps matching TRBD1 (5 bases). The origin of this receptor is a man between 18 and 29 years old in good health and CMV-seropositive. CDR3 in amino acids: CASSYSTGVVSYEQYF. In DNA, the CDR3 is TGTGCCAGCAGTTACTCCACAGGAGTGGTCTCCTACGAGCAGTACTTC.